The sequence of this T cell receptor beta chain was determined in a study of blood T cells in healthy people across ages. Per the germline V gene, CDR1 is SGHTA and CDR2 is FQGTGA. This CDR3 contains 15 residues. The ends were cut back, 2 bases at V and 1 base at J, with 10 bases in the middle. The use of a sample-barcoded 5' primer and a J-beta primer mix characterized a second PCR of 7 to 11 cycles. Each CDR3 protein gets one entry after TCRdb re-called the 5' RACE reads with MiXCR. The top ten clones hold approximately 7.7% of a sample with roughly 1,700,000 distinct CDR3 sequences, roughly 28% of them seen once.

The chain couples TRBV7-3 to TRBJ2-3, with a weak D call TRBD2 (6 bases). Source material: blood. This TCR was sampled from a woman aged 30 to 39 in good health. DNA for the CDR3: TGTGCCAGCAGCTTATGGCGGGGACGCACAGATACGCAGTATTTT. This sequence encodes CASSLWRGRTDTQYF. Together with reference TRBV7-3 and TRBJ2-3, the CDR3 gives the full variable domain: GAGVSQTPSNKVTEKGKYVELRCDPISGHTALYWYRQSLGQGPEFLIYFQGTGAADDSGLPNDRFFAVRPEGSVSTLKIQRTERGDSAVYLCASSLWRGRTDTQYFGPGTRLTVL.